The 15 T cell receptor beta chains listed next were all sequenced from one sample in a study of shared clonotypes between healthy human individuals. Only in-frame clones appear in the TCRdb table, and some are missing; sequencing was by immunoSEQ multiplex PCR. The data show about 2.3 million clones, 90% to 95% seen once. The sample taken for sequencing was naive CD4+ T cells from PBMCs. Subset denoted: CD45RA+ positively selected. The origin of the receptors is a man aged 18 to 30 in good health. Some clones in this sample may be carry-over from other donors' samples.

CDR3 region: CASSGEGDIYNEQFF. The CDR3 DNA sequence: TGTGCCAGCAGCGGCGAAGGGGACATCTACAATGAGCAGTTCTTC. The chain combines TRBV9 with TRBJ2-1; D is possibly TRBD1 (6 bases). V lost 3 bases to trimming and J lost 3 bases, with 13 bases between them. Germline assignment: CDR1 SGDLS and CDR2 YYNGEE. The CDR3 extends over 15 amino acids.

The CDR3 spells CASSRESGANVLTF. The CDR3 region has the DNA TGTGCCAGCAGCAGGGAGTCTGGGGCCAACGTCCTGACTTTC. The chain combines TRBV9 with TRBJ2-6; weak D call: TRBD2 (5 bases). CDR3 length: 14 residues. Trimming took off 4 bases at V and 1 base at J, with 6 bases between the two ends. Germline-derived CDR1 and CDR2 are SGDLS and YYNGEE.

The chain is built from TRBV5-1 and TRBJ2-2; 7 nucleotides agree with TRBD1. The CDR3 is made up of 16 amino acids. V trimming: 4 bases; J trimming: 0 bases; junction bases outside the gene matches: 6. Germline V lookup: CDR1 SGHRS, CDR2 YFSETQ. Here the CDR3 reads CASSATGFANTGELFF. The CDR3 bases are TGCGCCAGCAGCGCGACAGGGTTCGCGAACACCGGGGAGCTGTTTTTT.

This clone was detected a few times. The V and J genes are TRBV18 and TRBJ1-1; 8 nucleotides agree with TRBD1. The CDR3 spans 15 residues. V lost 3 bases, J lost 4 bases, and 7 bases stayed unmatched. Germline CDR1 reads KGHSH; CDR2 reads LQKENI. The CDR3 here is CASSPGQGRSTEAFF. The CDR3 coding sequence is TGTGCCAGCTCACCCGGACAGGGAAGGAGCACTGAAGCTTTCTTT.

The V call is TRBV28, the J call TRBJ1-5; D is perhaps TRBD1 (6 bases). Trimming took 6 bases from V and 3 from J, leaving 18 bases between them. The CDR3 runs to 16 residues. Germline lookup yields CDR1 MDHEN and CDR2 SYDVKM. CDR3 amino acids: CASRNWDTGDNQPQHF. For the CDR3, the DNA is TGTGCCAGCAGAAATTGGGACACTGGAGACAATCAGCCCCAGCATTTT.

V usage is TRBV5-1 and J usage is TRBJ2-7; D might be TRBD1 (5 bases). The germline V and J ends were trimmed by 0 bases and 6 bases, with 10 bases remaining between them. This CDR3 spans 13 amino acids. Germline V CDR1 and CDR2: SGHRS, YFSETQ. The chain's CDR3 is CASSLEGAFEQYF. CDR3 coding DNA: TGCGCCAGCAGCTTGGAAGGGGCCTTCGAGCAGTACTTC.

This chain uses TRBV6-6 with TRBJ2-6; possible D gene TRBD1, 5 bases. V shed 2 bases and J shed 4 bases, with 9 bases lying between them. The CDR3 totals 15 residues. Germline values: CDR1 MNHNY, CDR2 SVGAGI (reference sequence). Here the CDR3 DNA reads TGTGCCAGCAGTTACCCAGGGTCCGGGGCCAACGTCCTGACTTTC. This codes for CASSYPGSGANVLTF.

This clone was counted once. This chain joins TRBV19 and TRBJ1-5, with a tentative D call TRBD1 (6 bases). The CDR3 totals 14 residues. Trimming removed 7 bases at V and 9 bases at J, with 19 bases between. Looked up from germline, CDR1 is LNHDA and CDR2 is SQIVND (reference sequence). The CDR3 loop is CASKRDILPGPQHF. CDR3 DNA: TGTGCCAGTAAGCGGGACATTCTACCGGGGCCCCAGCATTTT.

The genes are TRBV18 and TRBJ1-3, with D hard to call. V was shortened by 0 bases and J by 2 bases, with 8 bases between the two germline ends. The length of the CDR3 is 15 residues. Germline assignment: CDR1 KGHSH and CDR2 LQKENI. The CDR3 here is CASSPPGIAGNTIYF. CDR3 DNA: TGTGCCAGCTCACCACCAGGGATCGCTGGAAACACCATATATTTT.

The CDR3 protein is CASSEPDRGRSEQYF. The CDR3 DNA sequence: TGTGCCAGCAGTGAACCTGACAGGGGTAGGAGCGAGCAGTACTTC. The V call is TRBV6-1, the J call TRBJ2-7, with 8 positions matching TRBD1. The CDR3 extends over 15 amino acids. V gave up 2 bases and J gave up 6 bases; unmatched junction bases: 9. CDR1 and CDR2 from the germline V gene are MNHNS and SASEGT.

The chain links TRBV7-2 to TRBJ2-2, with D possibly TRBD2 on 6 matching bases. Trimming took off 4 bases at V and 5 bases at J, with 17 bases between the two ends. From germline, CDR1 is SGHTA and CDR2 FQGNSA. This CDR3 is 16 amino acids long. The DNA for the CDR3 is TGTGCCAGCAGCTCCCGGCGGGACGCCGGGACCGGGGAGCTGTTTTTT. Encoded protein: CASSSRRDAGTGELFF.

The chain recombines TRBV2 with TRBJ2-5, with D unresolved. CDR1 is SNHLY and CDR2 is FYNNEI in the germline V gene. This CDR3 contains 12 residues. The germline V and J ends were trimmed by 3 bases and 3 bases, with 5 bases remaining between them. The chain's CDR3 is CASSDIEETQYF. The CDR3 DNA reads as TGTGCCAGCAGTGACATAGAAGAGACCCAGTACTTC. Complete variable domain (other parts from reference TRBV2 and TRBJ2-5): EPEVTQTPSHQVTQMGQEVILRCVPISNHLYFYWYRQILGQKVEFLVSFYNNEISEKSEIFDDQFSVERPDGSNFTLKIRSTKLEDSAMYFCASSDIEETQYFGPGTRLLVL.

This clone appeared a single time. V gene TRBV4-1 combines with J gene TRBJ2-7, with 12 positions matching TRBD2. The CDR3 is 16 amino acids. The V gene end was trimmed by 2 bases and the J gene end by 6 bases; junction bases not matched to a gene: 8. The germline V gene has CDR1 MGHRA and CDR2 YSYEKL. The CDR3 sequence is CASSQPTSGSSREQYF. CDR3 DNA sequence: TGCGCCAGCAGCCAACCGACTAGCGGGAGCTCCCGCGAGCAGTACTTC.

On this clone: The sample contains more than one DNA sequence encoding this CDR3. This chain joins TRBV2 and TRBJ2-2, with D possibly matching TRBD1 (5 bases). Germline V gene data show CDR1 as SNHLY and CDR2 as FYNNEI. This CDR3 comprises 12 residues. Trimming shortened V by 6 bases and J by 4 bases, and 6 bases separated the two germline ends. The CDR3 sequence is CASRGVTGELFF. CDR3 bases: TGTGCCAGCAGAGGGGTCACCGGGGAGCTGTTTTTT.

The rearrangement links TRBV2 to TRBJ2-1; D gene ambiguous. Germline V lookup: CDR1 SNHLY, CDR2 FYNNEI. This CDR3 region has 11 residues. Trimming cost V 4 bases and J 9 bases, with 7 bases left between them. CDR3 in amino acids: CASSGASEQFF. DNA of the CDR3: TGTGCCAGCAGTGGGGCGAGTGAGCAGTTCTTC.